This paragraph covers one TCR beta chain sequence. Germline assignment: CDR1 LGHNT and CDR2 FRNRAP. V gave up 6 bases and J gave up 2 bases, with 4 bases separating them. The CDR3 has 11 amino acids. The data originate from a study of CD8+ T cells in alopecia areata. RNA, once extracted, was reverse transcribed into cDNA for use as the sequencing template. Sequenced by immunoSEQ multiplex PCR; TCRdb stores in-frame clones only, minus some. The sample has 150,000 to 250,000 clones, about 60% seen once; the top ten hold less than 3.5%. Treatment: oral pan-JAK inhibitor, 5-10 mg twice daily. The chain links TRBV12-5 to TRBJ2-5; D uncertain. This clonotype originated in a human donor with alopecia areata. The sample here was CD4+ T cells sorted from blood, taken at week 4, from a patient treated with tofacitinib. CDR3 residues: CASGPQETQYF. The CDR3 DNA reads as TGTGCTAGTGGCCCACAAGAGACCCAGTACTTC.